This T cell receptor beta chain was obtained from a study of OX40 agonist ivuxolimab in advanced cancers. About the full investigation: The costimulatory receptor OX40 (CD134) was targeted by ivuxolimab, a fully human IgG2 agonistic monoclonal antibody. Intravenous ivuxolimab was administered to patients every 2 weeks at six dose levels: 0.01, 0.1, 0.3, 1.5, 3 and 10 mg/kg. Among the approximately 50 dose-escalation patients, around 19 had hepatocellular carcinoma, approximately 15 melanoma, 9 renal cell carcinoma and 9 head and neck cancer. The dose-escalation cohort was roughly 80% male with a mean age of about 60 years, ranging from about 23 to 85. Prior anti-PD-1, anti-PD-L1 or anti-CTLA-4 therapy was permitted, and checkpoint inhibitors had been received by more than 35% of dose-escalation patients. Three dose-escalation patients achieved partial responses, one with hepatocellular carcinoma and two with cutaneous melanoma. Peripheral TCRbeta sequencing was intended to test whether TCR sequence diversity was altered and clonal T-cell expansion was caused by ivuxolimab. The monotherapy dose-escalation portion (N of about 47 patients) of the phase I ivuxolimab trial is reported in the paper.

Overall study results and their limits: After ivuxolimab, more expanded clones were found on average in CD8+ T cells than in CD4+ T cells. Low levels of normalized T-cell clonal expansion were also seen in some patients who did not respond. Clonal expansion of both CD4+ and CD8+ blood T cells was observed from baseline to week 6 at doses 0.1 to 3.0 mg/kg. In partial responders in the 0.1-3.0 mg/kg groups, normalized peripheral clonal expansion was found to be among the lowest, especially among CD8+ T cells. The antigen specificity of the peripheral T cells that underwent clonal expansion was not determined.

Of note for this clone: It has no known antigen specificity. Base qualities are not provided; no much larger clone lies one nucleotide away.

The trial excluded patients who had a history of autoimmune disease or were on systemic immunosuppression. In every dose cohort, peripheral blood was drawn for TCR sequencing at baseline, cycle 4 day 1, and cycle 7 day 1. Samples were obtained from an open-label, multicenter, first-in-human phase I dose-escalation trial of ivuxolimab. Adults with locally advanced or metastatic head and neck squamous cell, hepatocellular, melanoma or renal cell carcinoma were enrolled in the trial. Before TCR sequencing, CD4+ T cells and CD8+ T cells were sorted from peripheral blood as separate populations. Genomic DNA was isolated from the sorted cells so that the TCRbeta CDR3 region could be sequenced. TCRbeta CDR3 regions were sequenced using the immunoSEQ Assay. Held by TCRdb, this immuneACCESS table contains in-frame sequences only and omits some clones. Under half of the omission traces to an unresolved V gene where checked; the cause of the rest is unknown. The sample profile shows 80,000 or so clones; around nine tenths of them were found once. The ten largest clones capture more than 0.15% of the sample.

CDR1 and CDR2 are drawn from the germline V gene: SGHVS, FQNEAQ. Measured from the cysteine to the phenylalanine, the CDR3 is 15 residues long. The entry retains the CDR3 DNA only, 45 bases that are in frame from base 1. At the junction V is shortened by 5 bases and J by 2 bases; bases outside the gene matches: 8. The clonotype comes from an adult with an advanced solid tumor such as melanoma, head and neck, liver or kidney cancer. The sample here was CD4+ or CD8+ T cells sorted from blood, taken in a trial of the OX40 agonist ivuxolimab. The chain couples TRBV7-8 to TRBJ2-7; 8 middle bases align to TRBD1. The CDR3 here reads CASSPRQGSTYEQYF. The nucleotide sequence reads as follows: TGTGCCAGCAGCCCAAGACAGGGGTCAACCTACGAGCAGTACTTC.